Sequencing of this T cell receptor (beta chain) was carried out in a study of blood T cell repertoires in COVID-19. Study details: Researchers got acute and convalescent COVID-19 samples from the United States, Italy and Spain. In each case, the material was cDNA or gDNA derived from T cells, B-cell-depleted T cells, or PBMCs.

Germline V gives CDR1 MNHEY, CDR2 SMNVEV (reference sequence). The CDR3 contains 16 residues. V was clipped by 0 bases and J by 4 bases, with 16 bases between them. Clones were sequenced by immunoSEQ multiplex PCR, and TCRdb holds only the in-frame ones, with some missing. This repertoire shows about 240,000 clones, around 88% found once; its top ten account for about 12%. The TCR comes from a man aged 80 or over with acute or convalescent COVID-19. V usage is TRBV27 and J usage is TRBJ2-7; D is ambiguous. What was sequenced was peripheral blood. The CDR3, as DNA: TGTGCCAGCAGTTTATCGAGTCTTTCTAGTGGGTACGAGCAGTACTTC. Translating gives CASSLSSLSSGYEQYF.